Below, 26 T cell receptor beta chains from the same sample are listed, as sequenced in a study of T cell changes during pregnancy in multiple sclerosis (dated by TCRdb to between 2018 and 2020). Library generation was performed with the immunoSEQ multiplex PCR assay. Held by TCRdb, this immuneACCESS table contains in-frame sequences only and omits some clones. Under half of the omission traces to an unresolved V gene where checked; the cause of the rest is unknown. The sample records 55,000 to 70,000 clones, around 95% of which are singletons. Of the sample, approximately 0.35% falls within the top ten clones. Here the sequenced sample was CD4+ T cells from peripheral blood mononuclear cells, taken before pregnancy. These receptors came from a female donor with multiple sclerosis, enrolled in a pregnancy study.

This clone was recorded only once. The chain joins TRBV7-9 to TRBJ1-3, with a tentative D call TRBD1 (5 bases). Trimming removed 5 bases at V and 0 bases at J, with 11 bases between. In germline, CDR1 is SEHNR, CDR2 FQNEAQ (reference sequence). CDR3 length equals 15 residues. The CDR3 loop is CASSPSDSSGNTIYF. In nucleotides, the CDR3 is TGTGCCAGCAGCCCCTCCGACAGCTCTGGAAACACCATATATTTT.

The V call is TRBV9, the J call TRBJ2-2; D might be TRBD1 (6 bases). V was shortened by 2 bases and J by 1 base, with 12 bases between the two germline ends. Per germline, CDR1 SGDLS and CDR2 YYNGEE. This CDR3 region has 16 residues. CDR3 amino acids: CASSVFDRMNTGELFF. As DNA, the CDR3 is TGTGCCAGCAGCGTCTTCGACAGGATGAACACCGGGGAGCTGTTTTTT.

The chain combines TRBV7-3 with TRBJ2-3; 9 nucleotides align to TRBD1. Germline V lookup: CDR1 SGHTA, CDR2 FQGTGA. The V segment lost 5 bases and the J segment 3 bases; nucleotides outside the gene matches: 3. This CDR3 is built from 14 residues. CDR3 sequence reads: CASSPGQGTDTQYF. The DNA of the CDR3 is TGTGCCAGCAGCCCCGGACAGGGGACAGATACGCAGTATTTT. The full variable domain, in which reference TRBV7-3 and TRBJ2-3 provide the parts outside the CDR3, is GAGVSQTPSNKVTEKGKYVELRCDPISGHTALYWYRQSLGQGPEFLIYFQGTGAADDSGLPNDRFFAVRPEGSVSTLKIQRTERGDSAVYLCASSPGQGTDTQYFGPGTRLTVL.

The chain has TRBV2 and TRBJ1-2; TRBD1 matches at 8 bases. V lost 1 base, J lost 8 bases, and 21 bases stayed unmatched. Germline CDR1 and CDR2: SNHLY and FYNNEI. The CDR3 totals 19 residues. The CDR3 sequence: CASSEVSLGAGGASMGYTF. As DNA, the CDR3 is TGTGCCAGCAGTGAAGTTTCCCTAGGGGCAGGGGGCGCCTCGATGGGCTACACCTTC.

This CDR3 reads CASSLRGGGQPQHF. The DNA for the CDR3 is TGTGCCAGCAGTTTGAGAGGGGGCGGGCAGCCCCAGCATTTT. This chain links TRBV28 with TRBJ1-5, with 7 bases that match TRBD1. The CDR3 runs 14 residues. V dropped 3 bases and J dropped 7; count of bases not matched to a gene: 6. CDR1 is MDHEN and CDR2 is SYDVKM in the germline V gene.

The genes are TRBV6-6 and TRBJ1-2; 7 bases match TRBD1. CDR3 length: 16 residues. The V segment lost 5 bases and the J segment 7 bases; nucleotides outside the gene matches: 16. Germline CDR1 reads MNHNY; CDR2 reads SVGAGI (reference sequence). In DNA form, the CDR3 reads TGTGCCAGCAGTACGCTAGGGACAAGGGGGCCGCGTGGCTACACCTTC. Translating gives CASSTLGTRGPRGYTF.

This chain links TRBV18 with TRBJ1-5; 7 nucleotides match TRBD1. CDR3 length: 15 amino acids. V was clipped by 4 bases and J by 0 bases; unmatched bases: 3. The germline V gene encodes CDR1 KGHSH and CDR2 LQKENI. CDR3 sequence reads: CASSLGTDSNQPQHF. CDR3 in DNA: TGTGCCAGCTCACTAGGGACAGATAGCAATCAGCCCCAGCATTTT.

The CDR3 loop is CSARPDNEQFF. CDR3 coding DNA: TGCAGTGCTAGACCTGACAATGAGCAGTTCTTC. The chain carries TRBV20-1 and TRBJ2-1; no clear D gene. The germline V and J ends were trimmed by 2 bases and 5 bases, with 4 bases remaining between them. This CDR3 is built from 11 residues. Germline V gives CDR1 DFQATT, CDR2 SNEGSKA (reference sequence).

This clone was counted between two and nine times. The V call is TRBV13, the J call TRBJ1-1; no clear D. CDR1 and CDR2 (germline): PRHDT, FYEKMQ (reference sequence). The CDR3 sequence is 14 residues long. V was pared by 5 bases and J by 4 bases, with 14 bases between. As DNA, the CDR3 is TGTGCCAGCAGCCGTCGGACTCCCTTCACTGAAGCTTTCTTT. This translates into CASSRRTPFTEAFF.

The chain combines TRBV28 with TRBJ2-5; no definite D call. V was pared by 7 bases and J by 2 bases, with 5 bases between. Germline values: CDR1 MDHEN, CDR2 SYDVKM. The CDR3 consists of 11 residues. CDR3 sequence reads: CASTEQETQYF. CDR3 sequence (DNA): TGTGCCAGCACAGAACAAGAGACCCAGTACTTC.

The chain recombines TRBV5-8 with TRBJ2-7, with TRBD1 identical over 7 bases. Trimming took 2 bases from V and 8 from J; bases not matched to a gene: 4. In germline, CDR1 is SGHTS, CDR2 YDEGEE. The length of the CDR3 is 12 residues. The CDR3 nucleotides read TGTGCCAGCAGCTTTACAGGGGCTAAGCAGTACTTC. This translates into CASSFTGAKQYF.

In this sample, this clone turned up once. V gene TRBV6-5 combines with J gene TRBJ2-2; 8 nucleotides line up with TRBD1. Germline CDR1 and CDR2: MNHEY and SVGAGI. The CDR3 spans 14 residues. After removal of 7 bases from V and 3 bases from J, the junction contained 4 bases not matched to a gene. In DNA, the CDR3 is TGTGCCAGCATGACAGGGGCCTACACCGGGGAGCTGTTTTTT. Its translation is CASMTGAYTGELFF.

CDR3 amino acids: CASSPESMNTEAFF. In DNA, the CDR3 is TGTGCCAGCAGTCCTGAGTCCATGAACACTGAAGCTTTCTTT. The rearrangement uses TRBV7-9 and TRBJ1-1, with D hard to call. The CDR3 runs to 14 residues. With 6 bases removed from V and 0 bases from J, the gap between germline ends came to 11 bases. CDR1 is SEHNR and CDR2 is FQNEAQ in the germline V gene (reference sequence). The entire variable domain, with the rest obtained from reference TRBV7-9 and TRBJ1-1, is as follows: DTGVSQNPRHKITKRGQNVTFRCDPISEHNRLYWYRQTLGQGPEFLTYFQNEAQLEKSRLLSDRFSAERPKGSFSTLEIQRTEQGDSAMYLCASSPESMNTEAFFGQGTRLTVV.

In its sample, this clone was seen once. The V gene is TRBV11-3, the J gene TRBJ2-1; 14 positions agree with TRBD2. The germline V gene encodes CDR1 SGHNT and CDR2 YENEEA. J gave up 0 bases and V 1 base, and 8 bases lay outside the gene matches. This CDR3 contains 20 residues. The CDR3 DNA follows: TGTGCCAGCAGCTTAGTAGGACTAGCGGGAGGTCCTAGCTCCTACAATGAGCAGTTCTTC. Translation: CASSLVGLAGGPSSYNEQFF.

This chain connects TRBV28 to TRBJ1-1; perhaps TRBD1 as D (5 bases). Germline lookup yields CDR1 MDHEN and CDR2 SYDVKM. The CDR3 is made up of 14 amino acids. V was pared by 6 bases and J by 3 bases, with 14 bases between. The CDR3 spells CASSLRSGDTEAFF. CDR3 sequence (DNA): TGTGCCAGCAGCCTGAGGTCGGGGGACACTGAAGCTTTCTTT. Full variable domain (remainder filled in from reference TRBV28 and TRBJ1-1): DVKVTQSSRYLVKRTGEKVFLECVQDMDHENMFWYRQDPGLGLRLIYFSYDVKMKEKGDIPEGYSVSREKKERFSLILESASTNQTSMYLCASSLRSGDTEAFFGQGTRLTVV.

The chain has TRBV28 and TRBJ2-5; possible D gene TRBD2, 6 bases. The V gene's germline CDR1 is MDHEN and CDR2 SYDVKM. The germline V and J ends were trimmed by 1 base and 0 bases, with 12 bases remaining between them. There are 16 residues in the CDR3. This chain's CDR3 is CASSLSGGANQETQYF. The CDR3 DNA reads TGTGCCAGCAGTTTATCAGGCGGGGCAAACCAAGAGACCCAGTACTTC.

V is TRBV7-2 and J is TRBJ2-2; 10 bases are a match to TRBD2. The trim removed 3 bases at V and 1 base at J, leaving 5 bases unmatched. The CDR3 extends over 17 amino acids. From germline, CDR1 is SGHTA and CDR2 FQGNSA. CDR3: CASSFIIAGGNTGELFF. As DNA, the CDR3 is TGTGCCAGCAGCTTTATTATAGCGGGAGGGAACACCGGGGAGCTGTTTTTT.

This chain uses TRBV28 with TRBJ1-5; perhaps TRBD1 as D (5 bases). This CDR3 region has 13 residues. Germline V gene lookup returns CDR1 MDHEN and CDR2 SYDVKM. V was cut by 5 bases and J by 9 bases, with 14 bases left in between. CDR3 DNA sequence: TGTGCCAGCAGTATTTCAGGGAAGCGGCCCCAGCATTTT. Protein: CASSISGKRPQHF. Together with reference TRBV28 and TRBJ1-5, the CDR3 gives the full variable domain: DVKVTQSSRYLVKRTGEKVFLECVQDMDHENMFWYRQDPGLGLRLIYFSYDVKMKEKGDIPEGYSVSREKKERFSLILESASTNQTSMYLCASSISGKRPQHFGDGTRLSIL.

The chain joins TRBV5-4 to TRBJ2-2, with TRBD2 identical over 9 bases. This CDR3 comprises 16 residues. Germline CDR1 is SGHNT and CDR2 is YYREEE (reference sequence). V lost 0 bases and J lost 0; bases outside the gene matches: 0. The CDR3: CASSLGLAANTGELFF. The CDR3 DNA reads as TGTGCCAGCAGCTTGGGACTAGCGGCGAACACCGGGGAGCTGTTTTTT.

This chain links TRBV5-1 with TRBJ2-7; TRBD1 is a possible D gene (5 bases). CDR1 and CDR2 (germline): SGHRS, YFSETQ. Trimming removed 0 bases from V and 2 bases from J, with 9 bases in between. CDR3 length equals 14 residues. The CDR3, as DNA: TGCGCCAGCAGCTTGGTAGACAGCACCTACGAGCAGTACTTC. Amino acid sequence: CASSLVDSTYEQYF.

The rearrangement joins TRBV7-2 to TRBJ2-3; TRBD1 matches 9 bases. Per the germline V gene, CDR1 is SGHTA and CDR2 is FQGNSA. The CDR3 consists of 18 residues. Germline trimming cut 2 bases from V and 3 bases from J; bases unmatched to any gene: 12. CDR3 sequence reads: CASSLWGQGERVTDTQYF. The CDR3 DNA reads TGTGCCAGCAGCTTATGGGGACAGGGTGAAAGGGTAACAGATACGCAGTATTTT.

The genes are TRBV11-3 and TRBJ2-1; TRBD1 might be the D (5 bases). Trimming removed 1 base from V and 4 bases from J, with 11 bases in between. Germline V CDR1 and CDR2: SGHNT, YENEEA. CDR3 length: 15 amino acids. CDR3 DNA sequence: TGTGCCAGCAGCTTAGGTTCAGGGTGGTACAATGAGCAGTTCTTC. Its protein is CASSLGSGWYNEQFF.

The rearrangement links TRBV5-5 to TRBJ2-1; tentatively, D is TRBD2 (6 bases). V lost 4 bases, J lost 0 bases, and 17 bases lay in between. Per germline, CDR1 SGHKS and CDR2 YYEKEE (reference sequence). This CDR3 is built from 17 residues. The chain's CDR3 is CASSPLAKASSYNEQFF. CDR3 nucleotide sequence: TGTGCCAGCAGCCCACTAGCAAAGGCAAGCTCCTACAATGAGCAGTTCTTC.

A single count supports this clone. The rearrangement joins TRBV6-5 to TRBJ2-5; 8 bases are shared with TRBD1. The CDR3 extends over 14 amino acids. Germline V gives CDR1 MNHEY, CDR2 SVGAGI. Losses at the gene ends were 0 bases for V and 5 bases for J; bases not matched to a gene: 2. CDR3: CASSYSTGVETQYF. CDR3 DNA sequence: TGTGCCAGCAGTTACTCGACAGGGGTGGAGACCCAGTACTTC.

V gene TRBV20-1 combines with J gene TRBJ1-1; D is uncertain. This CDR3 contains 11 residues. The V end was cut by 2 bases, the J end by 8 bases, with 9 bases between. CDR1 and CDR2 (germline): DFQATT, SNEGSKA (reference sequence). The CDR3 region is CSARKNKEAFF. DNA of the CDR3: TGCAGTGCTAGAAAAAATAAAGAAGCTTTCTTT.

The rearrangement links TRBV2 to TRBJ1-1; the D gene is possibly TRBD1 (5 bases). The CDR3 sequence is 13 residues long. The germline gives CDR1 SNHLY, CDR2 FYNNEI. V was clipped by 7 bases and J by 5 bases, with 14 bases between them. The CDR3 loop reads CASTEARGTEAFF. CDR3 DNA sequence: TGTGCCAGCACCGAGGCGCGGGGGACTGAAGCTTTCTTT.